The present T cell receptor beta chain was sequenced within a study of cytotoxic CD8 clonotypes in ibrutinib-treated CLL. Study-wide findings and caveats: At ibrutinib response, clonality increased, and at progression it declined back toward baseline. While tracking circulating CD8+ T-cell counts, baseline clonality exceeded that of age-matched healthy donors.

Clones were sequenced by immunoSEQ multiplex PCR, and TCRdb holds only the in-frame ones, with some missing. The profile covers about 130,000 clones, with 70% to 90% appearing a single time and approximately 2% taken by the ten largest. In the case of this clone: Its antigen is unknown.

This CDR3 spans 15 amino acids. Germline values: CDR1 LNHNV, CDR2 YYDKDF (reference sequence). V was clipped by 5 bases and J by 3 bases; unmatched bases: 9. The authors obtained 1.5 to 2.5 micrograms of genomic DNA from cryopreserved PBMCs for TCR beta libraries. The sample here was PBMCs, taken after 24 months of ibrutinib treatment. The TCR originated in a human donor with chronic lymphocytic leukemia. The V gene is TRBV15, the J gene TRBJ1-2, with 7 bases identical to TRBD1. The CDR3 DNA is TGTGCCACCAGCGAGAGGGGGCAGGGGTACTATGGCTACACCTTC. Amino acid sequence: CATSERGQGYYGYTF.